Included here is one T cell receptor beta chain sequence, with context. The data belong to a study of preoperative IRX-2 immunotherapy in early breast cancer. Germline trimming cut 3 bases from V and 2 bases from J; bases unmatched to any gene: 4. Looked up from germline, CDR1 is SGHRS and CDR2 is YFSETQ. The CDR3 contains 14 residues. Treatment reported: preoperative locoregional IRX-2 cytokine immunotherapy. Samples came from a phase Ib trial of preoperative locoregional IRX-2 cytokine immunotherapy. Produced via immunoSEQ multiplex PCR; TCRdb's table is partial and in-frame only. The sample has about 42,000 clones, 60% to 80% seen once; the top ten hold roughly 1.2%.

Source: tumor tissue, taken after IRX-2 immunotherapy. The V and J genes are TRBV5-1 and TRBJ2-7; 8 bases agree with TRBD1. This receptor was obtained from a human donor with breast cancer. CDR3 sequence: CASSSGQVPYEQYF. CDR3 DNA: TGCGCCAGCAGCTCGGGACAGGTTCCCTACGAGCAGTACTTC.